This record looks at one TCR beta chain sequence and its context. Its target is unknown. This entry belongs to a study of T cells after posttransplantation cyclophosphamide. Germline lookup yields CDR1 MNHEY and CDR2 SVGAGI. This CDR3 comprises 15 residues. V was pared by 6 bases and J by 7 bases, with 20 bases between. A marrow graft followed busulfan-fludarabine conditioning, with cyclophosphamide on days +3 and +4. Produced via immunoSEQ multiplex PCR; TCRdb's table is partial and in-frame only. Of about 11,000 clones in the sample, just under 85% were seen once. Study results and limitations: Later blood repertoires were often dominated by clones from the donor CD8+ memory compartment. Tissue-infiltrating T cells from skin or gut overlapped little with blood T cells. Recipient CMV seropositivity and CMV reactivation strongly tracked TRB clonality.

Sequenced here: PBMCs, sampled 1,700 to 2,000 days after allogeneic stem cell transplant with posttransplant cyclophosphamide. The chain has TRBV6-5 and TRBJ2-3, with D possibly TRBD2 on 7 matching bases. The receptor was isolated from a female patient in her fifties or sixties who received an allogeneic stem cell transplant from a related donor, was CMV-positive, and had no GVHD. Some T cells may be supplied by the graft donor. The CDR3 nucleotides are TGTGCCAGCAGCCCTAGGGGGAGGGACCTCTATACGCAGTATTTT. Protein: CASSPRGRDLYTQYF.